A selection of T cell receptor beta chains follows, all from one sample in a study of blood T cell repertoires in COVID-19. Assay: immunoSEQ multiplex PCR; the TCRdb copy retains only in-frame clones and omits some. Of roughly 230,000 clones listed, 84% are singletons. Sample: peripheral blood. These receptors were taken from a man in his fifties or sixties with active or convalescent COVID-19. Both conserved end residues are part of each CDR3. The D gene is left open where the match is weak. Clone size appears in some rows only: once, few, many, or a class for an expanded clone.

cdr3_nt: TGTGCCAGCAGCTCCGACAGGGACTATGGCTACACCTTC
cdr3_aa: CASSSDRDYGYTF
d_call: TRBD1
j_call: TRBJ1-2
clone_size: NA
v_call: TRBV5-6

cdr3_nt: TGTGCCAGCAGTATACAGGGGGGGAGCACTGAAGCTTTCTTT
cdr3_aa: CASSIQGGSTEAFF
d_call: TRBD1
j_call: TRBJ1-1
clone_size: NA
v_call: TRBV6-5

cdr3_nt: TGTGCCTGGAGCGCGGGGGGGCACGGCGAGACCCAGTACTTC
cdr3_aa: CAWSAGGHGETQYF
d_call: TRBD2
j_call: TRBJ2-5
clone_size: NA
v_call: TRBV30

cdr3_nt: TGTGCCAGCAGCCTACAGGTATATCAGCAGGCCCAGCATTTT
cdr3_aa: CASSLQVYQQAQHF
d_call: NA
j_call: TRBJ1-5
clone_size: NA
v_call: TRBV5-6

cdr3_nt: TGTGCCAGCCGCCCAAGCGGGAGGTACGAGCAGTACTTC
cdr3_aa: CASRPSGRYEQYF
d_call: TRBD2
j_call: TRBJ2-7
clone_size: NA
v_call: TRBV6-5

cdr3_nt: TGTGCCAGCAGTTACGTCGGGGGGAACACCGGGGAGCTGTTTTTT
cdr3_aa: CASSYVGGNTGELFF
d_call: NA
j_call: TRBJ2-2
clone_size: NA
v_call: TRBV6-5

cdr3_nt: TGTGCCAGCAGCGCACAGGGGACCTCCTACAATGAGCAGTTCTTC
cdr3_aa: CASSAQGTSYNEQFF
d_call: TRBD1
j_call: TRBJ2-1
clone_size: NA
v_call: TRBV6-5

cdr3_nt: TGCGCCAGCAGCTTGGCCGTGGACAGGGCAGATGGCTACACCTTC
cdr3_aa: CASSLAVDRADGYTF
d_call: TRBD1
j_call: TRBJ1-2
clone_size: NA
v_call: TRBV5-1

cdr3_nt: TGTGCCAGCAGCTTGGCCAGTGGGAGCACTGAAGCTTTCTTT
cdr3_aa: CASSLASGSTEAFF
d_call: NA
j_call: TRBJ1-1
clone_size: NA
v_call: TRBV7-2

cdr3_nt: TGTGCCAGCAGTCTCAAACTCGGACAGACTGAAGCTTTCTTT
cdr3_aa: CASSLKLGQTEAFF
d_call: NA
j_call: TRBJ1-1
clone_size: NA
v_call: TRBV6-5

cdr3_nt: TGTGCCTGGAGTGTACGGGGATTCTCCTACAATGAGCAGTTCTTC
cdr3_aa: CAWSVRGFSYNEQFF
d_call: NA
j_call: TRBJ2-1
clone_size: NA
v_call: TRBV30

cdr3_nt: TGCAGTGCTAAGGGGGAAAAACTGTTTTTT
cdr3_aa: CSAKGEKLFF
d_call: NA
j_call: TRBJ1-4
clone_size: once
v_call: TRBV20-1

cdr3_nt: TGCAGCGTTCTAGCAAATGGACAGGCTTACGAGCAGTACTTC
cdr3_aa: CSVLANGQAYEQYF
d_call: TRBD1
j_call: TRBJ2-7
clone_size: NA
v_call: TRBV29-1

cdr3_nt: TGTGCCAGCAGCCGTGGGCAGGGCAGAGAAGAGACCCAGTACTTC
cdr3_aa: CASSRGQGREETQYF
d_call: NA
j_call: TRBJ2-5
clone_size: NA
v_call: TRBV7-9

cdr3_nt: TGTGCCAGCAGTGCAGGGCGGATCAACTATGGCTACACCTTC
cdr3_aa: CASSAGRINYGYTF
d_call: NA
j_call: TRBJ1-2
clone_size: NA
v_call: TRBV2

cdr3_nt: TGTGCGGGTGGCAGTGGGCCAGGGGAGCAGTACTTC
cdr3_aa: CAGGSGPGEQYF
d_call: NA
j_call: TRBJ2-7
clone_size: once
v_call: TRBV30

cdr3_nt: TGCAGCGCCGGAAAACAAACAGGGGGCACTGAAGCTTTCTTT
cdr3_aa: CSAGKQTGGTEAFF
d_call: TRBD1
j_call: TRBJ1-1
clone_size: NA
v_call: TRBV29-1

cdr3_nt: TGTGCCAGCTCCCCAACAGGGGGCGGGCATGGCTACACCTTC
cdr3_aa: CASSPTGGGHGYTF
d_call: TRBD1
j_call: TRBJ1-2
clone_size: once
v_call: TRBV28

cdr3_nt: TGTGCCAGCAGTTTCCCGGGGGGGCCTCAGATTGAGCAGTTCTTC
cdr3_aa: CASSFPGGPQIEQFF
d_call: TRBD2
j_call: TRBJ2-1
clone_size: NA
v_call: TRBV28

cdr3_nt: TGTGCCAGCCTCTCCAGCGCAGATACGCAGTATTTT
cdr3_aa: CASLSSADTQYF
d_call: NA
j_call: TRBJ2-3
clone_size: many
v_call: TRBV12-3/TRBV12-4

cdr3_nt: TGTGCCACCAGTGATTTGGCGACAGGGGAGGATCTCGGGGAGACCCAGTACTTC
cdr3_aa: CATSDLATGEDLGETQYF
d_call: TRBD1
j_call: TRBJ2-5
clone_size: NA
v_call: TRBV24-1

cdr3_nt: TGTGCCTTTACGGCGGCACTCGGAACGCAGTATTTT
cdr3_aa: CAFTAALGTQYF
d_call: NA
j_call: TRBJ2-3
clone_size: NA
v_call: TRBV30

cdr3_nt: TGTGCCAGCTCACCGAATCTGGGACAGGAACTCTATGGCTACACCTTC
cdr3_aa: CASSPNLGQELYGYTF
d_call: TRBD1
j_call: TRBJ1-2
clone_size: NA
v_call: TRBV18

cdr3_nt: TGCAGCGTTGGGGACAGGGGCTACAATGAGCAGTTCTTC
cdr3_aa: CSVGDRGYNEQFF
d_call: TRBD1
j_call: TRBJ2-1
clone_size: NA
v_call: TRBV29-1

cdr3_nt: TGTGCCAGCAGCTTAGCGGGGACCGGGGAGCTGTTTTTT
cdr3_aa: CASSLAGTGELFF
d_call: NA
j_call: TRBJ2-2
clone_size: NA
v_call: TRBV13

cdr3_nt: TGCGCCAGCAGCTTAGGGACTAGCGGGAACAATGAGCAGTTCTTC
cdr3_aa: CASSLGTSGNNEQFF
d_call: TRBD2
j_call: TRBJ2-1
clone_size: NA
v_call: TRBV5-1

cdr3_nt: TGCGCCAGCAGCCAAGACGCCAGGGGAAACTATGGCTACACCTTC
cdr3_aa: CASSQDARGNYGYTF
d_call: NA
j_call: TRBJ1-2
clone_size: NA
v_call: TRBV4-3

cdr3_nt: TGTGCCAGCTCACCACCGTGGAGTTCAGCCTACGAGCAGTACTTC
cdr3_aa: CASSPPWSSAYEQYF
d_call: NA
j_call: TRBJ2-7
clone_size: once
v_call: TRBV18

cdr3_nt: TGTGCCAGCACAACGGACAGGGGATCTGGGGCCAACGTCCTGACTTTC
cdr3_aa: CASTTDRGSGANVLTF
d_call: TRBD1
j_call: TRBJ2-6
clone_size: NA
v_call: TRBV27

cdr3_nt: TGCAGTGCTAGTCGGGGCAATGAGCAGTTCTTC
cdr3_aa: CSASRGNEQFF
d_call: NA
j_call: TRBJ2-1
clone_size: NA
v_call: TRBV20-1

cdr3_nt: TGTGCCAGCAGCTTCGCGACAGGGGCCTATGGCTACACCTTC
cdr3_aa: CASSFATGAYGYTF
d_call: TRBD1
j_call: TRBJ1-2
clone_size: NA
v_call: TRBV11-2

cdr3_nt: TGTGCCAGCAGTTGGACAGTTTACAATGAGCAGTTCTTC
cdr3_aa: CASSWTVYNEQFF
d_call: NA
j_call: TRBJ2-1
clone_size: NA
v_call: TRBV6-2/TRBV6-3

cdr3_nt: TGTGCCAGCCGAGAGGCAGATACGCAGTATTTT
cdr3_aa: CASREADTQYF
d_call: NA
j_call: TRBJ2-3
clone_size: once
v_call: TRBV12-3/TRBV12-4

cdr3_nt: TGTGCCAGCAGCCTAGGAGGACTAGCGGGGTTTAATGAGCAGTTCTTC
cdr3_aa: CASSLGGLAGFNEQFF
d_call: TRBD2
j_call: TRBJ2-1
clone_size: once
v_call: TRBV5-6

cdr3_nt: TGTGCCAGCAGCGCTGAGGGCTACAATGAGCAGTTCTTC
cdr3_aa: CASSAEGYNEQFF
d_call: NA
j_call: TRBJ2-1
clone_size: NA
v_call: TRBV9

cdr3_nt: TGTGCCAGCAGCTCCCTGAGGGATCAGTACTTC
cdr3_aa: CASSSLRDQYF
d_call: NA
j_call: TRBJ2-7
clone_size: NA
v_call: TRBV11-2

cdr3_nt: TGTGCCAGCAGCTTAGGGGTGGGGGCAGGAGTCAGCTCCTACGAGCAGTACTTC
cdr3_aa: CASSLGVGAGVSSYEQYF
d_call: NA
j_call: TRBJ2-7
clone_size: NA
v_call: TRBV7-8

cdr3_nt: TGTGCCAGCAGCGGACTAGCGGGGTACAATGAGCAGTTCTTC
cdr3_aa: CASSGLAGYNEQFF
d_call: TRBD2
j_call: TRBJ2-1
clone_size: NA
v_call: TRBV6-6

cdr3_nt: TGTGCCACCAGTGGGGAGGGCGGGTACAATGAGCAGTTCTTC
cdr3_aa: CATSGEGGYNEQFF
d_call: TRBD2
j_call: TRBJ2-1
clone_size: few
v_call: TRBV24-1

cdr3_nt: TGTGCCAGCAGTTTGAAGGAGTTTGGCTACACCTTC
cdr3_aa: CASSLKEFGYTF
d_call: NA
j_call: TRBJ1-2
clone_size: NA
v_call: TRBV12-3/TRBV12-4

cdr3_nt: TGTGCCAGCAGCTTACAGGGAATGGGGACTGAAGCTTTCTTT
cdr3_aa: CASSLQGMGTEAFF
d_call: NA
j_call: TRBJ1-1
clone_size: NA
v_call: TRBV7-9

cdr3_nt: TGTGCCAGCAGCCCTGCATACGGGGGGGCCAGAGATACGCAGTATTTT
cdr3_aa: CASSPAYGGARDTQYF
d_call: TRBD2
j_call: TRBJ2-3
clone_size: few
v_call: TRBV7-3

cdr3_nt: TGTGCCAGCAGTTACAGCGGCTGGCAGCCCCAGCATTTT
cdr3_aa: CASSYSGWQPQHF
d_call: NA
j_call: TRBJ1-5
clone_size: NA
v_call: TRBV6-5

cdr3_nt: TGTGCCAGCAGCGTCCATTACGAGCAGTACTTC
cdr3_aa: CASSVHYEQYF
d_call: NA
j_call: TRBJ2-7
clone_size: NA
v_call: TRBV7-8

cdr3_nt: TGTGCCAGTGGGAGGGGCTTCTCCTACGAGCAGTACTTC
cdr3_aa: CASGRGFSYEQYF
d_call: TRBD2
j_call: TRBJ2-7
clone_size: NA
v_call: TRBV19

cdr3_nt: TGTGCCAGCAGCCAAGGACTAGCGGGGGACACGTTCTTC
cdr3_aa: CASSQGLAGDTFF
d_call: TRBD2
j_call: TRBJ2-1
clone_size: NA
v_call: TRBV2

cdr3_nt: TGTGCCAGCAGTACCTCTTTAGCGGGGGGGCGAAATGAGCAGTTCTTC
cdr3_aa: CASSTSLAGGRNEQFF
d_call: TRBD2
j_call: TRBJ2-1
clone_size: NA
v_call: TRBV9

cdr3_nt: TGTGCCAGCAGCTCCTCGGGCAGGGCTGGGGGAAACACCATATATTTT
cdr3_aa: CASSSSGRAGGNTIYF
d_call: NA
j_call: TRBJ1-3
clone_size: NA
v_call: TRBV7-9

cdr3_nt: TGTGCCAGCAGTTTAGGAGGGCTAGACTACACCTTC
cdr3_aa: CASSLGGLDYTF
d_call: NA
j_call: TRBJ1-2
clone_size: NA
v_call: TRBV12-3/TRBV12-4

cdr3_nt: TGTGCCAGCAGCTTAGGACCCGGGGTCTCTGGAAACACCATATATTTT
cdr3_aa: CASSLGPGVSGNTIYF
d_call: NA
j_call: TRBJ1-3
clone_size: NA
v_call: TRBV7-2

cdr3_nt: TGTGCCAGCAGTTATACCGGGACAGGGGACCAGCCCCAGCATTTT
cdr3_aa: CASSYTGTGDQPQHF
d_call: TRBD1
j_call: TRBJ1-5
clone_size: NA
v_call: TRBV6-5

cdr3_nt: TGTGCCAGCAGCCCGAGAGCACGGAGCTCTGGAAACACCATATATTTT
cdr3_aa: CASSPRARSSGNTIYF
d_call: NA
j_call: TRBJ1-3
clone_size: once
v_call: TRBV5-6

cdr3_nt: TGTGCCAGCAGAGAGGGAGGCGGCACGGCTTTCTTT
cdr3_aa: CASREGGGTAFF
d_call: NA
j_call: TRBJ1-1
clone_size: NA
v_call: TRBV12-3/TRBV12-4

cdr3_nt: TGTGCCAGCAGGACGGGGGGGGGCTCCTACAATGAGCAGTTCTTC
cdr3_aa: CASRTGGGSYNEQFF
d_call: TRBD2
j_call: TRBJ2-1
clone_size: NA
v_call: TRBV6-5

cdr3_nt: TGTGCCAGCAGTAACCAGGGATATGGCTACACCTTC
cdr3_aa: CASSNQGYGYTF
d_call: NA
j_call: TRBJ1-2
clone_size: NA
v_call: TRBV6-2/TRBV6-3

cdr3_nt: TGTGCCAGCTCACCAACGGAAGAGACCCAGTACTTC
cdr3_aa: CASSPTEETQYF
d_call: NA
j_call: TRBJ2-5
clone_size: NA
v_call: TRBV18

cdr3_nt: TGTGCCAGCAGCCATCTAAGCGGGGGGAACACCGGGGAGCTGTTTTTT
cdr3_aa: CASSHLSGGNTGELFF
d_call: TRBD2
j_call: TRBJ2-2
clone_size: NA
v_call: TRBV3-1/TRBV3-2

cdr3_nt: TGTGCCAGCAGCCGCACAGCTAACTATGGCTACACCTTC
cdr3_aa: CASSRTANYGYTF
d_call: NA
j_call: TRBJ1-2
clone_size: NA
v_call: TRBV14

cdr3_nt: TGCGCCAGCAGCTCAGGGACTGGCACTGAAGCTTTCTTT
cdr3_aa: CASSSGTGTEAFF
d_call: NA
j_call: TRBJ1-1
clone_size: NA
v_call: TRBV5-1

cdr3_nt: TGCGCCAGCATCGGGGGGGCAACCTACAATGAGCAGTTCTTC
cdr3_aa: CASIGGATYNEQFF
d_call: TRBD2
j_call: TRBJ2-1
clone_size: NA
v_call: TRBV5-1